These 28 T cell receptor beta chains came from one sample sequenced in a study of T cell responses to AZD1222 COVID-19 vaccine. Some clones are missing from TCRdb's copy, which holds only in-frame ones; the method was immunoSEQ multiplex PCR. The table lists over 150,000 clones, around 90% of them singletons. Material: peripheral blood, obtained 28 days after the second AZD1222 dose. The receptors come from an adult who received the AZD1222 COVID-19 vaccine.

This clone appeared a single time. The V and J genes are TRBV7-6 and TRBJ1-2; no reliable D call. V was cut by 11 bases and J by 2 bases, with 3 bases left in between. The germline V gene has CDR1 SGHVS and CDR2 FNYEAQ. CDR3 length: 9 amino acids. The CDR3 region is CAHNYGYTF. The CDR3 nucleotides are TGTGCCCACAACTATGGCTACACCTTC.

The chain couples TRBV29-1 to TRBJ1-2, with D tentatively TRBD1 (5 bases). Looked up from germline, CDR1 is SQVTM and CDR2 is ANQGSEA. V lost 1 base and J 1 base, leaving 10 bases between the germline ends. CDR3 length: 14 amino acids. CDR3: CSVEGDGYNYGYTF. The CDR3 DNA follows: TGCAGCGTTGAAGGGGACGGATATAACTATGGCTACACCTTC.

V is TRBV20-1 and J is TRBJ2-5, with unresolved D. The CDR3 has 11 amino acids. Trimming stripped 5 bases from V and 5 bases from J, with 9 bases between. Germline V gene sequence: CDR1 DFQATT, CDR2 SNEGSKA (reference sequence). CDR3 bases: TGCAGTGCTCCGCTTTTGGAGACCCAGTACTTC. Amino acid sequence: CSAPLLETQYF.

The gene calls are TRBV28 and TRBJ1-2; possible D gene TRBD1, 5 bases. Trimming left V 5 bases short and J 3 bases short, with 13 bases between. CDR1 is MDHEN and CDR2 is SYDVKM in the germline V gene. CDR3 length: 14 amino acids. In nucleotides, the CDR3 is TGTGCCAGCAGTCCCGGGGGATCCGACTATGGCTACACCTTC. Translating gives CASSPGGSDYGYTF.

The CDR3 here is CASSQGLAGPNEQYF. DNA for the CDR3: TGCGCCAGCAGCCAAGGTCTAGCGGGGCCCAACGAGCAGTACTTC. The genes are TRBV4-1 and TRBJ2-7; TRBD2 matches 9 bases. This CDR3 region has 15 residues. V shed 1 base, J shed 5 bases, and the junction held 6 bases outside the gene matches. Germline CDR1 and CDR2: MGHRA and YSYEKL.

Points on this clone: The same CDR3 can be traced to other DNA sequences in this sample. V is TRBV6-1 and J is TRBJ1-1; D is possibly TRBD1 (5 bases). In germline, CDR1 is MNHNS, CDR2 SASEGT. The CDR3 covers 13 residues. V was pared by 2 bases and J by 4 bases, with 8 bases between. The CDR3 spells CASSEQGSTEAFF. The DNA of the CDR3 is TGTGCCAGCAGTGAACAGGGAAGCACTGAAGCTTTCTTT.

The chain couples TRBV7-9 to TRBJ1-3; TRBD1 aligns across 7 bases. The J segment lost 0 bases and the V segment lost 2 bases, leaving 13 bases of the junction unmatched. The CDR3 sequence is 19 residues long. Germline V gene lookup returns CDR1 SEHNR and CDR2 FQNEAQ (reference sequence). The CDR3: CASSLRRGEGALSGNTIYF. In DNA, the CDR3 is TGTGCCAGCAGCTTAAGAAGGGGGGAGGGGGCCCTCTCTGGAAACACCATATATTTT.

With regard to this clone: At one end, the junction sequence differs from germline, possibly due to a read error. CDR3 DNA: TGTGCTAGCAGCTTACGGCCAGGCTCCTACGAGCAGTACTTC. Translated: CASSLRPGSYEQYF. The V call is TRBV7-7, the J call TRBJ2-7, with D hard to call. Per the germline V gene, CDR1 is SSHAT and CDR2 is FNYEAQ (reference sequence). This CDR3 spans 14 amino acids.

A few counts support this clone. V gene TRBV7-9 combines with J gene TRBJ2-3, with D perhaps matching TRBD2 (5 bases). Trimming pared 1 base from V and 6 bases from J, leaving 11 bases between. This CDR3 comprises 14 residues. Germline CDR1 and CDR2: SEHNR and FQNEAQ (reference sequence). The CDR3 sequence: CASSLEGVRDTQYF. The CDR3 coding sequence is TGTGCCAGCAGCTTAGAGGGAGTTAGGGATACGCAGTATTTT.

V gene TRBV5-1 combines with J gene TRBJ2-1, with D possibly being TRBD1 (6 bases). The CDR3 totals 13 residues. The germline CDR1 and CDR2 sequences are SGHRS and YFSETQ. V lost 4 bases and J 11 bases, leaving 16 bases between the germline ends. The CDR3 is CASSESGTLQQFF. The CDR3 DNA sequence: TGCGCCAGCAGCGAGTCCGGGACACTCCAGCAGTTCTTC.

The J gene is TRBJ1-5, the V gene TRBV6-2 or TRBV6-3; 10 nucleotides match TRBD1. The ends lost 4 bases at V and 1 base at J; junction bases unmatched: 10. This CDR3 is 18 amino acids long. CDR1 and CDR2 from the germline V gene are MNHEY and SVGEGT. DNA for the CDR3: TGTGCCAGCAGTTCTCTACTTAGGACAGGGGGAAGCAATCAGCCCCAGCATTTT. Encoded protein: CASSSLLRTGGSNQPQHF.

This chain uses TRBV6-5 with TRBJ1-2, with D tentatively TRBD1 (6 bases). The V and J ends lost 2 bases and 7 bases respectively, with 14 bases between them. Germline lookup yields CDR1 MNHEY and CDR2 SVGAGI. The CDR3 is 14 residues long. The DNA of the CDR3 is TGTGCCAGCAGTTACGCCAGGGGAATTGGTGGCTACACCTTC. Protein product: CASSYARGIGGYTF.

V is TRBV28 and J is TRBJ2-1, with D possibly TRBD2 on 5 matching bases. This CDR3 contains 15 residues. The germline V and J ends were trimmed by 1 base and 0 bases, with 7 bases remaining between them. In germline, CDR1 is MDHEN, CDR2 SYDVKM. The CDR3 loop reads CASSLLGSSYNEQFF. CDR3 in DNA: TGTGCCAGCAGTTTATTAGGGAGCTCCTACAATGAGCAGTTCTTC.

The V gene is TRBV7-9, the J gene TRBJ2-1; D gene unclear. The CDR3 runs 12 residues. Trimming removed 0 bases at V and 8 bases at J, with 5 bases between. In germline, CDR1 is SEHNR, CDR2 FQNEAQ (reference sequence). Written as DNA, the CDR3 is TGTGCCAGCAGCTTAGCAGTCGATGAGCAGTTCTTC. Translating it yields CASSLAVDEQFF.

This chain joins TRBV15 and TRBJ2-3, with TRBD2 identical over 15 bases. V lost 3 bases, J lost 7 bases, and 5 bases stayed unmatched. Germline V CDR1 and CDR2: LNHNV, YYDKDF (reference sequence). The CDR3 sequence is 16 residues long. The CDR3 sequence: CATSSGLAGGPYTQYF. CDR3 bases: TGTGCCACCAGCAGCGGACTAGCGGGGGGGCCATATACGCAGTATTTT.

The chain carries TRBV28 and TRBJ2-2; D is perhaps TRBD2 (6 bases). The V gene lost 8 bases and the J gene lost 3 bases, with 13 bases spanning the gap. The CDR3 covers 14 residues. CDR1 is MDHEN and CDR2 is SYDVKM in the germline V gene. CDR3 amino acids: CASGRWGDTGELFF. The CDR3, as DNA: TGTGCCAGCGGTCGATGGGGGGACACCGGGGAGCTGTTTTTT.

The chain has TRBV7-6 and TRBJ1-6; 7 nucleotides match TRBD1. The J segment lost 0 bases and the V segment lost 3 bases, leaving 8 bases of the junction unmatched. The CDR3 extends over 18 amino acids. Per the germline V gene, CDR1 is SGHVS and CDR2 is FNYEAQ. In DNA, the CDR3 is TGTGCCAGCAGCTTGTTAGGACAGGCGAGCTCCTATAATTCACCCCTCCACTTT. Encoded protein: CASSLLGQASSYNSPLHF. Combining the CDR3 with reference TRBV7-6 and TRBJ1-6 gives the whole variable domain GAGVSQSPRYKVTKRGQDVALRCDPISGHVSLYWYRQALGQGPEFLTYFNYEAQQDKSGLPNDRFSAERPEGSISTLTIQRTEQRDSAMYRCASSLLGQASSYNSPLHFGNGTRLTVT.

The rearrangement links TRBV14 to TRBJ2-4; TRBD1 is a possible D gene (6 bases). The germline V and J ends were trimmed by 0 bases and 2 bases, with 8 bases remaining between them. CDR3 length: 15 residues. The germline gives CDR1 SGHDN, CDR2 FVKESK. The chain's CDR3 is CASSQDQGTKNIQYF. DNA of the CDR3: TGTGCCAGCAGCCAAGACCAGGGGACCAAAAACATTCAGTACTTC.

The rearrangement links TRBV2 to TRBJ2-5; TRBD2 aligns across 11 bases. The CDR3 totals 18 residues. Unmatched junction bases numbered 10, after V lost 1 base and J lost 3 bases. Germline V gene sequence: CDR1 SNHLY, CDR2 FYNNEI. The CDR3 loop reads CASSEVISSGGPKETQYF. The CDR3 DNA follows: TGTGCCAGCAGTGAAGTGATCTCTAGCGGGGGGCCCAAAGAGACCCAGTACTTC.

About this clone itself: This specimen includes other DNA sequences encoding the same CDR3. The CDR3 nucleotides are TGTGCCAGCAGCCCCGGGACCAGCTACGAGCAGTACTTC. Translation: CASSPGTSYEQYF. The rearrangement uses TRBV3-1 (or the pseudogene TRBV3-2) and TRBJ2-7; D is tentatively TRBD1 or TRBD2 (5 bases each). The CDR3 sequence is 13 residues long. V gave up 4 bases and J gave up 3 bases, with 10 bases separating them. Germline CDR1 and CDR2: LGHDT and YNNKEL (reference sequence).

This clone showed up just once. The CDR3 loop reads CASSPVVPSYEQYF. The CDR3 DNA is TGTGCCAGCTCACCAGTGGTCCCGTCCTACGAGCAGTACTTC. This chain connects TRBV18 to TRBJ2-7; D is ambiguous. This CDR3 spans 14 amino acids. Germline lookup yields CDR1 KGHSH and CDR2 LQKENI. Trimming cost V 2 bases and J 1 base, with 9 bases left between them.

The chain recombines TRBV19 with TRBJ2-2; D perhaps matches TRBD2 (7 bases). CDR3 length: 16 amino acids. V lost 10 bases and J lost 4, with 22 bases in between. Germline values: CDR1 LNHDA, CDR2 SQIVND (reference sequence). CDR3 sequence (DNA): TGTGCCACCCCGAGGGAGAGGGGGGGAGGCACCGGGGAGCTGTTTTTT. Translated: CATPRERGGGTGELFF.

This clone has only a few counts. V and J are TRBV9 and TRBJ2-7; D is possibly TRBD1 (5 bases). V lost 0 bases, J lost 5 bases, and 18 bases lay in between. Germline V gives CDR1 SGDLS, CDR2 YYNGEE. This CDR3 spans 16 amino acids. CDR3: CASSVEWTPAPNEQYF. Here the CDR3 DNA reads TGTGCCAGCAGCGTAGAGTGGACACCTGCTCCTAACGAGCAGTACTTC.

The rearrangement joins TRBV9 to TRBJ1-2; possible D gene TRBD1, 5 bases. V dropped 4 bases and J dropped 4 bases, with 17 bases sitting between them. Germline CDR1 SGDLS, CDR2 YYNGEE. This CDR3 region has 15 residues. Here the CDR3 reads CASSPQPGVFYGYTF. In nucleotides, the CDR3 is TGTGCCAGCAGCCCCCAGCCGGGGGTCTTCTATGGCTACACCTTC.

The chain uses TRBV11-2 and TRBJ1-2, with 9 bases matching TRBD1. This CDR3 contains 15 residues. Germline values: CDR1 SGHAT, CDR2 FQNNGV. Germline trimming cut 5 bases from V and 2 bases from J; bases unmatched to any gene: 6. The DNA of the CDR3 is TGTGCCAGCAGCCCAAGACAGGGGGGAAACTATGGCTACACCTTC. This gives the protein CASSPRQGGNYGYTF.

The gene calls are TRBV9 and TRBJ2-1; TRBD1 matches 7 bases. CDR3 length equals 15 residues. Germline CDR1 and CDR2: SGDLS and YYNGEE. With V trimmed by 4 bases and J by 4 bases, 8 bases remained unmatched. The CDR3 loop reads CASSIRQGSYNEQFF. CDR3 bases: TGTGCCAGCAGCATTCGACAGGGATCTTACAATGAGCAGTTCTTC.

This chain links TRBV19 with TRBJ1-5, with D hard to call. Per germline, CDR1 LNHDA and CDR2 SQIVND (reference sequence). The CDR3 is 14 residues long. Trimming removed 4 bases at V and 7 bases at J, with 14 bases between. CDR3 sequence: CASSRGAVRQPQHF. CDR3 bases: TGTGCCAGTAGTAGGGGAGCTGTGAGGCAGCCCCAGCATTTT.

The V gene is TRBV5-1, the J gene TRBJ1-6; D may be TRBD1 (6 bases). Germline V CDR1 and CDR2: SGHRS, YFSETQ. This CDR3 is built from 17 residues. Trimming removed 0 bases from V and 1 base from J, with 11 bases in between. The CDR3 bases are TGCGCCAGCAGCTTGGAAGTCAGGGGTTCCTATAATTCACCCCTCCACTTT. Translation gives CASSLEVRGSYNSPLHF.